This T cell receptor beta chain was retrieved from a study of T cell changes during pregnancy in multiple sclerosis. V dropped 6 bases and J dropped 1; count of bases not matched to a gene: 3. CDR3 size: 14 residues. Germline values: CDR1 MNHNY, CDR2 SVGAGI (reference sequence). Data came from immunoSEQ multiplex PCR; TCRdb stores just in-frame clones and leaves some out. Of 35,000 to 55,000 clones listed, approximately 87% are singletons. The chain has TRBV6-6 and TRBJ1-1; TRBD1 agrees at 9 bases. The receptor was isolated from a female donor in good health, enrolled as a control in a pregnancy study. The specimen comprised peripheral blood, sampled in the second trimester of pregnancy. This CDR3 reads CASSLGQGNTEAFF. Here the CDR3 DNA reads TGTGCCAGCAGCCTGGGACAGGGGAACACTGAAGCTTTCTTT.